A single T cell receptor (beta chain) is shown here with its context. Molecular barcoding with unique molecular identifiers was used for the TCRbeta library. TCRdb redid the calling of the PCR reads with MiXCR, one entry per CDR3 protein. The table shows approximately 510,000 distinct CDR3 sequences, with approximately 20% occurring only once. The data were obtained in a study of T-cell reconstitution after alpha-beta-depleted transplantation in children. V was pared by 8 bases and J by 4 bases, with 16 bases of the junction left unmatched. CDR3 size: 16 residues. The chain joins TRBV12-3 or TRBV12-4 to TRBJ2-7; 8 nucleotides match TRBD2. The sample consisted of PBMCs from the stem cell graft donor, taken from the stem cell graft. The TCR sequence derives from a human donor who donated a stem cell graft to a child with acute lymphoblastic leukemia. The CDR3 is CASGYGPGLAIYEQYF. CDR3 nucleotides: TGTGCCAGCGGTTACGGCCCCGGACTAGCCATTTACGAGCAGTACTTC.